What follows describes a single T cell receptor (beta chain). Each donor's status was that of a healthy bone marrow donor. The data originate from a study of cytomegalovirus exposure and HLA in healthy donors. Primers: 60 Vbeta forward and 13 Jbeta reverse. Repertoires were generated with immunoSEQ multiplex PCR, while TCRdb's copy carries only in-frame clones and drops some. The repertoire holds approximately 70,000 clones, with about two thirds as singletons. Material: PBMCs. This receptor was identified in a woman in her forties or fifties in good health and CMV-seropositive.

CDR3 in amino acids: CASSWSGGSTEAFF. Here the CDR3 DNA reads TGTGCCAGCAGTTGGTCAGGGGGCTCCACTGAAGCTTTCTTT. This rearrangement joins TRBV27 to TRBJ1-1; 8 bases match TRBD1. The V segment lost 4 bases and the J segment 4 bases; nucleotides outside the gene matches: 5. This CDR3 contains 14 residues. Germline loops: CDR1 MNHEY, CDR2 SMNVEV (reference sequence).